A single TCR beta chain is shown here with its context. Its antigen is not identified. The sample originates from a study of CD8 T cells in acute hepatitis C reinfection. Whole-study findings and limits: One of thirteen outcome-independent public clonotypes used V04-02/J02-02. CDR3 sequences shared with other epitopes were rare. All groups preferentially used TRBV04 and TRBV06, which was not due to overrepresentation in the naive pool.

TCRdb keeps only in-frame clones here, not all; method: immunoSEQ multiplex PCR. Of 30,000 to 45,000 clones in the sample, 75% to 90% were seen once. Noted time point: naive CD8 control sorted from an acute-time-point sample. Cells were stained for CD3, CD8 and CD45RO, excluding dead cells. Germline V gene data show CDR1 as LNHDA and CDR2 as SQIVND (reference sequence). The CDR3 has 14 residues. The germline V and J ends were trimmed by 5 bases and 3 bases, with 14 bases remaining between them. This TCR was recovered from a young woman who spontaneously cleared hepatitis C infection. The chain uses TRBV19 and TRBJ2-7; D is unresolved. Sequenced: naive CD8+ T cells from PBMCs. CDR3 loop: CASSQEDVFYEQYF. The CDR3 nucleotides are TGTGCCAGTAGTCAGGAAGATGTCTTCTACGAGCAGTACTTC.